A single T cell receptor (beta chain) is shown here with its context. From RNA, the CDR3 regions of TCR beta chains were amplified and sequenced. Scientists carried out first-round RT-PCR using HTBI primers and then a second-round multiplex PCR. MiXCR, run by TCRdb on the multiplex PCR reads, gives a single entry per CDR3 protein. In the table there are about 220,000 distinct CDR3 sequences, around a fifth of which are singletons. The data originate from a study of Graves' ophthalmopathy and Graves' hyperthyroidism. Background on the study: Peripheral blood was gathered at the point of initial diagnosis, before any treatment started.

Ophthalmopathy in the donors was of moderate-to-severe activity, with CAS ≥3, NOSPECS ≥4 and duration under 3 months. The sample was peripheral blood. The TCR comes from a woman in her 50s with Graves' ophthalmopathy.

The CDR3 DNA sequence: TGTGCCAACTCGCCGGGCCCCGGGGAGCTGTTTTTT. Translating it yields CANSPGPGELFF. V usage is TRBV6-1 and J usage is TRBJ2-2, with D unclear. The CDR3 spans 12 residues. V lost 10 bases to trimming and J lost 6 bases, with 12 bases between them. The germline V gene has CDR1 MNHNS and CDR2 SASEGT.